This T cell receptor (beta chain) was sequenced in a study of blood T cell repertoires in COVID-19. Across the whole study: Donors in the United States, Italy and Spain gave samples during acute or convalescent COVID-19.

About this clone: The same CDR3 can be traced to other DNA sequences in this sample.

The CDR3 runs to 14 residues. CDR1 is LNHDA, CDR2 SQIVND, per germline (reference sequence). V trimming: 5 bases; J trimming: 3 bases; junction bases outside the gene matches: 5. Source study methods: Reference gene primer amplification yielded estimated nucleated cell counts. The table came from immunoSEQ multiplex PCR; TCRdb's copy has only in-frame clones and leaves some out. Clonal size and the V and J genes are those of that table, whereas D and trimming came from the DNA. The sample has about 400,000 clones; nearly 90% are singletons. Source material: PBMCs or T cells enriched from blood (not recorded which). The receptor comes from a woman in her thirties or forties with acute COVID-19. The chain uses TRBV19 and TRBJ2-7; the match to TRBD1 covers 9 bases. The CDR3 sequence: CASSFGTGIYEQYF. CDR3 nucleotides: TGTGCCAGTAGTTTCGGGACAGGGATCTACGAGCAGTACTTC. Full variable domain (remainder filled in from reference TRBV19 and TRBJ2-7): DGGITQSPKYLFRKEGQNVTLSCEQNLNHDAMYWYRQDPGQGLRLIYYSQIVNDFQKGDIAEGYSVSREKKESFPLTVTSAQKNPTAFYLCASSFGTGIYEQYFGPGTRLTVT.